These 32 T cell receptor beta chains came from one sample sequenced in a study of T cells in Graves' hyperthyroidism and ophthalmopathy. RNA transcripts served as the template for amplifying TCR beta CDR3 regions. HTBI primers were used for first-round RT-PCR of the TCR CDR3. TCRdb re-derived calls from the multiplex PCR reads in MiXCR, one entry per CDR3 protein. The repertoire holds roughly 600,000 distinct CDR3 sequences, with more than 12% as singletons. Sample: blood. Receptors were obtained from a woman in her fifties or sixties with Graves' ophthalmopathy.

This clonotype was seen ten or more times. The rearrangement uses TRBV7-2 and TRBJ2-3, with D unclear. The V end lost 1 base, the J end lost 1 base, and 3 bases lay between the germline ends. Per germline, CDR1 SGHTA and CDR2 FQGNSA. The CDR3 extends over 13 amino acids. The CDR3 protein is CASSLDRTDTQYF. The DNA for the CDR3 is TGTGCCAGCAGCTTAGACCGCACAGATACGCAGTATTTT.

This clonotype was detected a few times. Written as DNA, the CDR3 is TGTGCCACCAGTGATTTGACTTCGACAGGGCCCTACGGCTACACCTTC. This gives the protein CATSDLTSTGPYGYTF. The chain combines TRBV24-1 with TRBJ1-2, with TRBD1 matching over 7 bases. Germline assignment: CDR1 KGHDR and CDR2 SFDVKD. With 0 bases clipped from V and 8 bases from J, the junction kept 11 bases outside the gene matches. The CDR3 length is 16 residues.

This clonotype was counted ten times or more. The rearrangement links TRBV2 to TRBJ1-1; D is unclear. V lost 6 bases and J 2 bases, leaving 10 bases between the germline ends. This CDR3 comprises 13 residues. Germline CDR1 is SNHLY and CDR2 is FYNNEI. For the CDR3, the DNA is TGTGCCAGCAGCCTGGACGTTAACACTGAAGCTTTCTTT. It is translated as CASSLDVNTEAFF.

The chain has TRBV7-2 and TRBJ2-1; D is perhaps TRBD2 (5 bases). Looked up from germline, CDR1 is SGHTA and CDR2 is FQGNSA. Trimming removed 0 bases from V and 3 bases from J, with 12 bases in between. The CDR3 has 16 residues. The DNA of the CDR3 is TGTGCCAGCAGCTTAGCCGGACCCGCGGGCTACAATGAGCAGTTCTTC. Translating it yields CASSLAGPAGYNEQFF.

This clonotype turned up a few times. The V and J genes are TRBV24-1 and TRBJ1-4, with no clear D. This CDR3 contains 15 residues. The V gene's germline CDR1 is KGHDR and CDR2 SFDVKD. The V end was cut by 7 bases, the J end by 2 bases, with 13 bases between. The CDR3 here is CATSSFEGTNEKLFF. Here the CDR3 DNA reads TGTGCCACCAGCTCCTTCGAGGGTACTAATGAAAAACTGTTTTTT.

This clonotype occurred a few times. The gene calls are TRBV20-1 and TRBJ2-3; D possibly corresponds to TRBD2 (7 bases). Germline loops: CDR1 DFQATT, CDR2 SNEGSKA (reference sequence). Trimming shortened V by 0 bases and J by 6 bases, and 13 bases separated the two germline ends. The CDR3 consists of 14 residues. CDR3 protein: CSARDAGAGDTQYF. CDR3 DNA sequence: TGCAGTGCTAGAGATGCGGGGGCCGGGGATACGCAGTATTTT.

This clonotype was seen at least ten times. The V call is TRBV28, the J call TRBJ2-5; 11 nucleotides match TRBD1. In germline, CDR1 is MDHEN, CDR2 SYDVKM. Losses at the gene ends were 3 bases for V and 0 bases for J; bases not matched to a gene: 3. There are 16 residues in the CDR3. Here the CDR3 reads CASSFPGQGDQETQYF. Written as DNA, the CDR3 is TGTGCCAGCAGTTTCCCGGGACAGGGGGACCAAGAGACCCAGTACTTC.

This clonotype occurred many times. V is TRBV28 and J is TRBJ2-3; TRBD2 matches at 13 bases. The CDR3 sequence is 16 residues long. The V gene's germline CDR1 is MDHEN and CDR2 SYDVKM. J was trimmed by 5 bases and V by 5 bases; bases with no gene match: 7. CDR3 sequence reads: CASSQWTSGSGDTQYF. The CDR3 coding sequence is TGTGCCAGCAGTCAATGGACTAGCGGGAGTGGAGATACGCAGTATTTT.

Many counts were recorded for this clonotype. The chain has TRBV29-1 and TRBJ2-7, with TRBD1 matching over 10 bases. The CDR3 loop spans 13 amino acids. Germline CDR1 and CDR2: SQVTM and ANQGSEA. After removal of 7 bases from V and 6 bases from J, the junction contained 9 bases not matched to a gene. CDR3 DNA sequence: TGCAGCGCGGAAGGACAGGGGGATTCCGAGCAGTACTTC. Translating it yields CSAEGQGDSEQYF.

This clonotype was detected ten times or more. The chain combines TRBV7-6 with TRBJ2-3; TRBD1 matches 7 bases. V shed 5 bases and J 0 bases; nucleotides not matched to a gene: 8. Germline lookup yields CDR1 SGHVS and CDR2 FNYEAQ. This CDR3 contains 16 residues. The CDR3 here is CASSPATGLSTDTQYF. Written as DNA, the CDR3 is TGTGCCAGCAGCCCAGCGACAGGGCTAAGCACAGATACGCAGTATTTT.

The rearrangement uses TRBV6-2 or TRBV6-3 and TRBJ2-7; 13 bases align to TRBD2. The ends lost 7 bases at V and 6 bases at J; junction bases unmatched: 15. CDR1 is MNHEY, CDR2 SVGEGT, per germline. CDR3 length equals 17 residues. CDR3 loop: CASKPGLAGCPVGEQYF. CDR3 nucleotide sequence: TGTGCCAGCAAACCGGGACTAGCGGGATGCCCCGTGGGCGAGCAGTACTTC.

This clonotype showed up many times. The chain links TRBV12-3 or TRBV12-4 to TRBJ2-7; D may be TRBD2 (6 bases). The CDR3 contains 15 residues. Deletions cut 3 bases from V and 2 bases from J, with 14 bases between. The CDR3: CASSLTGLTPYEQYF. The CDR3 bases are TGTGCCAGCAGTTTGACGGGACTGACGCCCTACGAGCAGTACTTC.

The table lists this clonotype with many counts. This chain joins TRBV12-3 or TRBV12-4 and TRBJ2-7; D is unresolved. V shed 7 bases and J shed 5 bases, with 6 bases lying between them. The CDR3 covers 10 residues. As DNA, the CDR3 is TGTGCCAGCAAAGGCCACGAGCAGTACTTC. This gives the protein CASKGHEQYF.

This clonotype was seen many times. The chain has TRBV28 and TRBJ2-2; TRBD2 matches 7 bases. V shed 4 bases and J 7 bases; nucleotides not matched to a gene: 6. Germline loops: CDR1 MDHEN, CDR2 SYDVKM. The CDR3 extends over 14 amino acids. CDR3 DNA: TGTGCCAGCAGTTCCGGGACTAAGGTCGGGGAGCTGTTTTTT. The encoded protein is CASSSGTKVGELFF. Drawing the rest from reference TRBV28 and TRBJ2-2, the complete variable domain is DVKVTQSSRYLVKRTGEKVFLECVQDMDHENMFWYRQDPGLGLRLIYFSYDVKMKEKGDIPEGYSVSREKKERFSLILESASTNQTSMYLCASSSGTKVGELFFGEGSRLTVL.

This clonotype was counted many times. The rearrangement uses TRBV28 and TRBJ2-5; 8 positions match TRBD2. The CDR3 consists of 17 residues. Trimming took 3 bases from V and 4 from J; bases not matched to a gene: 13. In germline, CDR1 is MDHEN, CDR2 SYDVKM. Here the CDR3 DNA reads TGTGCCAGCAGTTTTCCGGCCGCGGGGGGCGGGCGAGAGACCCAGTACTTC. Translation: CASSFPAAGGGRETQYF.

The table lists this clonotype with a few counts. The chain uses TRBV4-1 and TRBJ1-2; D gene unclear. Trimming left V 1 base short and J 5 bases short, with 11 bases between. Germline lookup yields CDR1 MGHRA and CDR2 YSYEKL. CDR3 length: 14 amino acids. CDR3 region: CASSQGLVGYGYTF. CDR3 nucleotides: TGCGCCAGCAGCCAAGGTCTGGTGGGGTATGGCTACACCTTC.

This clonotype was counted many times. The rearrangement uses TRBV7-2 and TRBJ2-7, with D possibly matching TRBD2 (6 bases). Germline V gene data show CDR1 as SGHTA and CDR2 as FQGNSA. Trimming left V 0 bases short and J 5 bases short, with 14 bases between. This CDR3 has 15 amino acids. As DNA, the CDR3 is TGTGCCAGCAGCTTAGCGCCGGGGGAGGACCACGAGCAGTACTTC. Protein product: CASSLAPGEDHEQYF.

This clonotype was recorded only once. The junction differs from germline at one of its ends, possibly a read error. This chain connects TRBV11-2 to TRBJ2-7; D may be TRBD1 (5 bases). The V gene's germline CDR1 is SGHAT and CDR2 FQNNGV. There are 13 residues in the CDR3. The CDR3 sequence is CDSSFEQAYEQYF. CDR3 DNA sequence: TGTGACAGCAGCTTCGAACAGGCCTACGAGCAGTACTTC.

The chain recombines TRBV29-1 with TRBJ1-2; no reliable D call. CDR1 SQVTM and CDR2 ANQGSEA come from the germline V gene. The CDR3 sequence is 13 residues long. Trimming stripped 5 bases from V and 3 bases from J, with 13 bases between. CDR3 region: CSVYSGNDYGYTF. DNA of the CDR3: TGCAGCGTTTACAGTGGAAATGACTATGGCTACACCTTC.

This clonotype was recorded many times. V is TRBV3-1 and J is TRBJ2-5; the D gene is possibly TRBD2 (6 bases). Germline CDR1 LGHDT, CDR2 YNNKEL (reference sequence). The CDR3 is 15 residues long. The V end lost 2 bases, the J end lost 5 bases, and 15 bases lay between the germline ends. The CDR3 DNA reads TGTGCCAGCAGCCAACACCCTGGGAGGAGGGAGACCCAGTACTTC. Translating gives CASSQHPGRRETQYF.

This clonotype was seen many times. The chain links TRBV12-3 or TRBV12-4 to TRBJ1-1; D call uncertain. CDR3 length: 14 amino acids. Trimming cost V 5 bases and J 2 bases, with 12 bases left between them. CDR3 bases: TGTGCCAGCAGTCCCGGGAGACGAAACACTGAAGCTTTCTTT. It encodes CASSPGRRNTEAFF.

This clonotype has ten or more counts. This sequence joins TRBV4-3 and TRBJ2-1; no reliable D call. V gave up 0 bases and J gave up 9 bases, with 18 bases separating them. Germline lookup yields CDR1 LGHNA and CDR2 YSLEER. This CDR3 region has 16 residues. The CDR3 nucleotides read TGCGCCAGCAGCCAAGATAGGTCCGCTAGGCTAGGTGAGCAGTTCTTC. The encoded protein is CASSQDRSARLGEQFF.

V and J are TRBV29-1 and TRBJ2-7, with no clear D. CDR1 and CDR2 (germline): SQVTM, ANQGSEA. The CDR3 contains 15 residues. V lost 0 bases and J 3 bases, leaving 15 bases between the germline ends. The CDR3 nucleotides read TGCAGCGTTGAAGAGGGTATTGAAGGGAACTACGAGCAGTACTTC. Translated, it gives CSVEEGIEGNYEQYF.

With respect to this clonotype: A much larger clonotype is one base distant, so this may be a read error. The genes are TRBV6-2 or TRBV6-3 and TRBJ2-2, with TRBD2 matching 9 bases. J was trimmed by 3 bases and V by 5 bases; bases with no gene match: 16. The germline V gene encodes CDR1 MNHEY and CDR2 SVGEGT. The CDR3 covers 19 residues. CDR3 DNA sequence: TGTGCCAGCAGTCAAATGGTAGCGGGAGCGCCCGGGGACACCGGGGAGCTGTTTTTT. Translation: CASSQMVAGAPGDTGELFF.

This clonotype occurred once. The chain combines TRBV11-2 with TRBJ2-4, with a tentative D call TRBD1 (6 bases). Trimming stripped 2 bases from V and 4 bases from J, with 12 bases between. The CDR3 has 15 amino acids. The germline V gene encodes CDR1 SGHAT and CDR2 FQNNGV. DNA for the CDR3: TGTGCCAGCAGCTTAACACAGGGCGGGAAAAACATTCAGTACTTC. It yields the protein CASSLTQGGKNIQYF.

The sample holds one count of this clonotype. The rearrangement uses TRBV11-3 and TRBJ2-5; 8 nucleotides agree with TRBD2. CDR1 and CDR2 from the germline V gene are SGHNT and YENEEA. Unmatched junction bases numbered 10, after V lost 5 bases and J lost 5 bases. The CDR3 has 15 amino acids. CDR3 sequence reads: CASSRGAAGDETQYF. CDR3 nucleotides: TGTGCCAGCAGCCGTGGGGCAGCGGGAGATGAGACCCAGTACTTC.

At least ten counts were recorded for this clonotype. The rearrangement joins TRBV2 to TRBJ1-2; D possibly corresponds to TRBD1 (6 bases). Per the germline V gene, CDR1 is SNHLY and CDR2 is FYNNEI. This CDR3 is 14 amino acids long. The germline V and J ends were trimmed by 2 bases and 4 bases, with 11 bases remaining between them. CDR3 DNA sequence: TGTGCCAGCAGTGAAACTGGGACACGCTATGGCTACACCTTC. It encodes CASSETGTRYGYTF.

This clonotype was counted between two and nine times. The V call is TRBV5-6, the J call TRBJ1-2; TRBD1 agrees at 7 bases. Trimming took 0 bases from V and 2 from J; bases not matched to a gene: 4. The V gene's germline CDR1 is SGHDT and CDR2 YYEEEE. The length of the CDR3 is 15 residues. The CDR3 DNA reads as TGTGCCAGCAGCTTGGCGGCGGGACAGAACTATGGCTACACCTTC. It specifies CASSLAAGQNYGYTF.

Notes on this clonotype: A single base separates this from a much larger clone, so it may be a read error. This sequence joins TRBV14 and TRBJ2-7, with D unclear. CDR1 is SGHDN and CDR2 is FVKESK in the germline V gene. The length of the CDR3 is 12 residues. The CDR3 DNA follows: TGTGCCAGCAGCCCATTCTCCTACGAGAAGTACTTC. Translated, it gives CASSPFSYEKYF.

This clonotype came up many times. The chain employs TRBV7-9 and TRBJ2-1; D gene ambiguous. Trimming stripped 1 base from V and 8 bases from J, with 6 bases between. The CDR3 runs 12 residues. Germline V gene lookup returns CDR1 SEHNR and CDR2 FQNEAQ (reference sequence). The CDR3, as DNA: TGTGCCAGCAGCTTAGGTCACTATGAGCAGTTCTTC. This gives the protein CASSLGHYEQFF. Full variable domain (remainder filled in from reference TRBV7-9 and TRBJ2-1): DTGVSQNPRHKITKRGQNVTFRCDPISEHNRLYWYRQTLGQGPEFLTYFQNEAQLEKSRLLSDRFSAERPKGSFSTLEIQRTEQGDSAMYLCASSLGHYEQFFGPGTRLTVL.

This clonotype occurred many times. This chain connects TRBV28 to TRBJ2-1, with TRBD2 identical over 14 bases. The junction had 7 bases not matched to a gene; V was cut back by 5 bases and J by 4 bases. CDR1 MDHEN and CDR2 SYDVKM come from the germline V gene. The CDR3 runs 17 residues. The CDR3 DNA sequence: TGTGCCAGCAGTCCCACGGGACTAGCGGGAGTATACAATGAGCAGTTCTTC. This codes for CASSPTGLAGVYNEQFF.

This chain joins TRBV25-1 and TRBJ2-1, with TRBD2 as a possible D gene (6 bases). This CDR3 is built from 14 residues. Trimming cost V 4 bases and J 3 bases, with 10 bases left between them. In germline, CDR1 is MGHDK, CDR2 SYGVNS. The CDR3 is CASSGRGGYNEQFF. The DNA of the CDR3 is TGTGCCAGCAGTGGGAGGGGAGGCTACAATGAGCAGTTCTTC.